Sequencing of this T cell receptor (beta chain) was carried out in a study of blood T cell repertoires in COVID-19. J lost 6 bases, V lost 3 bases, and 10 bases had no gene match. The germline gives CDR1 MGHRA, CDR2 YSYEKL. The CDR3 has 17 amino acids. Sequencing was performed with immunoSEQ multiplex PCR; in TCRdb, only in-frame clones are kept and a portion is missing. The table includes 130,000 to 150,000 clones, 70% to 85% detected once. This sequence originates from a man in his forties or fifties who had recovered from COVID-19. The J gene is TRBJ1-6, the V gene TRBV4-1; 8 bases align to TRBD1. Sequencing was done on a sample of PBMCs or T cells enriched from blood (not recorded which). The DNA for the CDR3 is TGCGCCAGCAGCCAGACTGGACAGGGCCAATCTAATTCACCCCTCCACTTT. Its protein product is CASSQTGQGQSNSPLHF.